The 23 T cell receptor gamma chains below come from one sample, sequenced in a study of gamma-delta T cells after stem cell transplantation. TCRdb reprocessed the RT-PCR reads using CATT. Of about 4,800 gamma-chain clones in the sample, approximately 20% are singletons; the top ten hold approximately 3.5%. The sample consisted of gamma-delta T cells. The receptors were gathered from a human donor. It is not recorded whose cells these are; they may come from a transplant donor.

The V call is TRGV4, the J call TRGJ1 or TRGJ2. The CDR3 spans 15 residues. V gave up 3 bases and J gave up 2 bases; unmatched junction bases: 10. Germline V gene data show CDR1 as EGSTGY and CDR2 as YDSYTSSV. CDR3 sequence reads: CATWDSKDYYYKKLF. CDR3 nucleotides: TGTGCCACCTGGGATTCCAAGGATTATTATTATAAGAAACTCTTT.

CDR3 loop: CALWETGYYKKLF. As DNA, the CDR3 is TGTGCCTTGTGGGAGACTGGGTATTATAAGAAACTCTTT. The gene calls are TRGV9 and TRGJ1 or TRGJ2. Germline V CDR1 and CDR2: GITISATS, ISYDGTV (reference sequence). With 3 bases clipped from V and 4 bases from J, the junction kept 6 bases outside the gene matches. The CDR3 spans 13 residues.

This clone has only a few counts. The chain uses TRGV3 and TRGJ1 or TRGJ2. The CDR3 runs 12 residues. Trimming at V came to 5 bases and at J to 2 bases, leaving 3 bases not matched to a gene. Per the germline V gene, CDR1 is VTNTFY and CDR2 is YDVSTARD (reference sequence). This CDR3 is CATWADYYKKLF. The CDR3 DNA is TGTGCCACCTGGGCCGATTATTATAAGAAACTCTTT.

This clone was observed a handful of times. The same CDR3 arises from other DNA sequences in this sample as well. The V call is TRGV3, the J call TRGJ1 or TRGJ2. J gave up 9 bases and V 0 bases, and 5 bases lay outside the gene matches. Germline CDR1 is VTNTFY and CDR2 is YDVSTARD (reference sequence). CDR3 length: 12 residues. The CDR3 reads CATWDRLLKKLF. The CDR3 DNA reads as TGTGCCACCTGGGACAGGCTACTTAAGAAACTCTTT.

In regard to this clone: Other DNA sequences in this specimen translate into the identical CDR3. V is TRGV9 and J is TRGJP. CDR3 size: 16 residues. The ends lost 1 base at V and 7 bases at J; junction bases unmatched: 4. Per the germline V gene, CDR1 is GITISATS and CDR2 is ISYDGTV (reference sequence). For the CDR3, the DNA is TGTGCCTTGTGGGAGGTCTGGGAGTTGGGCAAAAAAATCAAGGTATTT. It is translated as CALWEVWELGKKIKVF.

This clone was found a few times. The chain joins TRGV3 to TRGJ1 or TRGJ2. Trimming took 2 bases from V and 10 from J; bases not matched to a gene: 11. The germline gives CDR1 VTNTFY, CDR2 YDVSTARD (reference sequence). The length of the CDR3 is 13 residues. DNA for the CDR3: TGTGCCACCTGGGACAAAGGGAAGGTGAAGAAACTCTTT. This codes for CATWDKGKVKKLF.

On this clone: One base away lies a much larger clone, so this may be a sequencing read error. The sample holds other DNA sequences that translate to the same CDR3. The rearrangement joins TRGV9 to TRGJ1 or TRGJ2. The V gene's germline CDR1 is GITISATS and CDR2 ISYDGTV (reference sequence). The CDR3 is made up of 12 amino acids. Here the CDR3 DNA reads TGCGCCTTGTGGGAGGTGCATTATAAGAAACTCTTT. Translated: CALWEVHYKKLF.

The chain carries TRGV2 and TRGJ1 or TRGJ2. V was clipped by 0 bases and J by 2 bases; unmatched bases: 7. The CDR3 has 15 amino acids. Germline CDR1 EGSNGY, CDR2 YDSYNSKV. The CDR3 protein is CATWDGPMDYYKKLF. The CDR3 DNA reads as TGTGCCACCTGGGACGGGCCTATGGATTATTATAAGAAACTCTTT.

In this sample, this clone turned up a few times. The DNA for the CDR3 is TGTGCCACCTGGGACGGGCAGGAGAATTATAAGAAACTCTTT. As protein: CATWDGQENYKKLF. The rearrangement uses TRGV2 and TRGJ1 or TRGJ2. The V segment lost 0 bases and the J segment 5 bases; nucleotides outside the gene matches: 7. The CDR3 runs to 14 residues. Germline V gene lookup returns CDR1 EGSNGY and CDR2 YDSYNSKV.

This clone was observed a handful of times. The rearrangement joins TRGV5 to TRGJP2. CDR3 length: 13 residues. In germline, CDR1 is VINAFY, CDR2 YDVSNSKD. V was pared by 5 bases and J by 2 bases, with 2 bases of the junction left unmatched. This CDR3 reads CATWVSSDWIKTF. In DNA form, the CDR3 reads TGTGCCACCTGGGTAAGTAGTGATTGGATCAAGACGTTT.

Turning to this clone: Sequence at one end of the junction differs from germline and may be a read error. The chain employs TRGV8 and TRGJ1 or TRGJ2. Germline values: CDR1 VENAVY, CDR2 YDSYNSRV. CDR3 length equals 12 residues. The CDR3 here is CATWENEGKKLF. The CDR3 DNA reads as TGTGCCACATGGGAGAATGAGGGTAAGAAACTCTTT.

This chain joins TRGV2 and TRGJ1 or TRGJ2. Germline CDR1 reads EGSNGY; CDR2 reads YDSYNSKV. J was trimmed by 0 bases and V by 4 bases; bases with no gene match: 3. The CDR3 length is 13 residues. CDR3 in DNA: TGTGCCACCTGGGAAACGAATTATTATAAGAAACTCTTT. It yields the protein CATWETNYYKKLF.

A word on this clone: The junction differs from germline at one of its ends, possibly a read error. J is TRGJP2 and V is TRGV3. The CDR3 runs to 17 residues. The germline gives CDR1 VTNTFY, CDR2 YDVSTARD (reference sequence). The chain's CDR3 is CAAWDRRRRSSDWIKTF. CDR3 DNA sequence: TGTGCCGCCTGGGACAGGCGCAGGAGGAGTAGTGATTGGATCAAGACGTTT.

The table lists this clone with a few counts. CDR3 coding DNA: TGTGCCACCTGGGAAAACCTGCTCGATAAGAAACTCTTT. This encodes CATWENLLDKKLF. V usage is TRGV3 and J usage is TRGJ1 or TRGJ2. With 4 bases clipped from V and 8 bases from J, the junction kept 11 bases outside the gene matches. The CDR3 extends over 13 amino acids. Germline V gene sequence: CDR1 VTNTFY, CDR2 YDVSTARD (reference sequence).

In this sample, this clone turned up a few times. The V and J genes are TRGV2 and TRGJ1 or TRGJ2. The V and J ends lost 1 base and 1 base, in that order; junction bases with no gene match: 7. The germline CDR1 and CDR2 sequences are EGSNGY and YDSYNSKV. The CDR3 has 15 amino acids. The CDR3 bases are TGTGCCACCTGGGACGGTACAACAAATTATTATAAGAAACTCTTT. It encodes CATWDGTTNYYKKLF.

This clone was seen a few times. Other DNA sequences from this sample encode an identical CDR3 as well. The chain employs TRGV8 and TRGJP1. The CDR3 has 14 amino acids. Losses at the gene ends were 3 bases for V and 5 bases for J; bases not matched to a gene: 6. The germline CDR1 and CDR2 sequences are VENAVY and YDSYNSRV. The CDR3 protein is CATWDWATGWFKIF. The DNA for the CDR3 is TGTGCCACCTGGGATTGGGCTACTGGTTGGTTCAAGATATTT.

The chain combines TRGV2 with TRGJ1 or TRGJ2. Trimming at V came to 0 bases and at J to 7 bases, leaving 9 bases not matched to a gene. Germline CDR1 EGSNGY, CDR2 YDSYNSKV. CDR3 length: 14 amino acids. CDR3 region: CATWDGPAGYKKLF. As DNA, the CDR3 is TGTGCCACCTGGGACGGGCCTGCGGGGTATAAGAAACTCTTT.

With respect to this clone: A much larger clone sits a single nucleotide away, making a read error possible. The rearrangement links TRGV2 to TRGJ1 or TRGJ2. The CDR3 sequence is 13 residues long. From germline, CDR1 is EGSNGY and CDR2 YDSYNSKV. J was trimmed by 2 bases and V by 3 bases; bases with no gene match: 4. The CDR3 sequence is CATWDSDYYKKLF. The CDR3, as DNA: TGTGCCACCTGGGACAGCGATTATTATAAGAAACTCTTT.

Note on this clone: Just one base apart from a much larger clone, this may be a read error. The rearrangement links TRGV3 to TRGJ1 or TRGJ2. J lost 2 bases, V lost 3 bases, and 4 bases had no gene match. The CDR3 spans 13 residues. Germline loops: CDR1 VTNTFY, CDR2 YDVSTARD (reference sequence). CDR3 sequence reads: CATWDRHYYKKLF. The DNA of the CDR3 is TGTGCCACCTGGGACCGGCATTATTATAAGAAACTCTTT.

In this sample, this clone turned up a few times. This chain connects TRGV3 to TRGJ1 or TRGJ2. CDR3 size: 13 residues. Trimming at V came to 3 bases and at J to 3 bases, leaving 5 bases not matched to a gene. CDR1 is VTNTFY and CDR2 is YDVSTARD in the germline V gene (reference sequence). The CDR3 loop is CATWDGPYYKKLF. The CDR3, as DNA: TGTGCCACCTGGGACGGTCCTTATTATAAGAAACTCTTT.

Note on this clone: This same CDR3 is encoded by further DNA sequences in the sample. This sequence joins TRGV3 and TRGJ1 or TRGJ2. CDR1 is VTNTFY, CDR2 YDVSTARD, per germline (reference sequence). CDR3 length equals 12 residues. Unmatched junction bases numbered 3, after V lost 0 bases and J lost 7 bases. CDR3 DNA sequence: TGTGCCACCTGGGACAGGTACTATAAGAAACTCTTT. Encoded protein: CATWDRYYKKLF.

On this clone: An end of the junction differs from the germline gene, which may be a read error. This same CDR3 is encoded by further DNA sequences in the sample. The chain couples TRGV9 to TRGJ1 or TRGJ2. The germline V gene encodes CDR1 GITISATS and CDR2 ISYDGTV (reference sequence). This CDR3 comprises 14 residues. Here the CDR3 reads CALWALPNYYKKLF. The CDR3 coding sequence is TGTGCCCTGTGGGCTCTGCCAAATTATTATAAGAAACTCTTT.

CDR3: CALWEVWRLGKKIKVF. The CDR3 coding sequence is TGTGCCTTGTGGGAGGTGTGGAGGTTGGGCAAAAAAATCAAGGTATTT. The chain couples TRGV9 to TRGJP. Unmatched junction bases numbered 5, after V lost 0 bases and J lost 9 bases. CDR3 length equals 16 residues. Germline V CDR1 and CDR2: GITISATS, ISYDGTV (reference sequence).